This TCR beta chain is from a study of cytomegalovirus exposure and HLA in healthy donors. Study-wide results and limits: Donor immune exposure was known only as CMV serostatus. Rarity held for most TCR sequences, but there were some public TCRs that occurred in many donors.

Remarks on this clone: Its antigen is currently unknown.

Researchers ran the PCR with 60 Vbeta and 13 Jbeta primers. Here immunoSEQ multiplex PCR was the method, and the copy in TCRdb shows in-frame clones only, minus some. The sample has about 210,000 clones, around 78% seen once; the top ten hold over 12%. The germline gives CDR1 ENHRY, CDR2 SYGVKD. Trimming took off 0 bases at V and 2 bases at J, with 10 bases between the two ends. CDR3 size: 15 residues. The chain joins TRBV10-3 to TRBJ1-2; D is ambiguous. The receptor was isolated from a woman under 40 in good health and CMV-seropositive. Sequences were obtained from PBMCs. The CDR3 reads CAISESLPRNYGYTF. The DNA of the CDR3 is TGTGCCATCAGTGAGTCACTCCCCAGGAACTATGGCTACACCTTC.